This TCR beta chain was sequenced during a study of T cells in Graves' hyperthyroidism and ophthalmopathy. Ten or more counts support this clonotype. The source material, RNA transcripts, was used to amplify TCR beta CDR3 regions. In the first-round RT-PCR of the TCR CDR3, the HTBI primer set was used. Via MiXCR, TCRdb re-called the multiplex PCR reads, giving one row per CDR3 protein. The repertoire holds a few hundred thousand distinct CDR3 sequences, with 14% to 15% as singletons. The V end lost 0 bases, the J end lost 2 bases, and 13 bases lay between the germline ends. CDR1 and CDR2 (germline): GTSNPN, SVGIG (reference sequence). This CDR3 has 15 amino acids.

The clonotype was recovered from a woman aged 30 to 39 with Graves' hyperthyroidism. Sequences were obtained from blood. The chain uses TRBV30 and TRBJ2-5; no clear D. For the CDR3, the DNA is TGTGCCTGGAGTGTAGGAATCGTATCGCAAGAGACCCAGTACTTC. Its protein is CAWSVGIVSQETQYF.